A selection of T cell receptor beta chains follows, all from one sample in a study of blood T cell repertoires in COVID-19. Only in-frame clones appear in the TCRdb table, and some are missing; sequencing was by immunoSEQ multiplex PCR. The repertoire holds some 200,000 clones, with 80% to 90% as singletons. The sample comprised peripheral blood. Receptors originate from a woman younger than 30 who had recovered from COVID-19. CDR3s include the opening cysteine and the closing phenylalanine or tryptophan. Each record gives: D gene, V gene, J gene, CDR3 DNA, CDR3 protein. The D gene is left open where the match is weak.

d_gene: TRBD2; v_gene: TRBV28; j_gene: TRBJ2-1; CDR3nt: TGTGCCAGCAGTTTCCTAGGACTAGTTGGGGATGAGCAGTTCTTC; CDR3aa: CASSFLGLVGDEQFF
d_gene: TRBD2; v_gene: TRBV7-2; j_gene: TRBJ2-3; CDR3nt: TGTGCCAGCAGCTTCTCTAGCGGGGGATACACAGATACGCAGTATTTT; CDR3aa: CASSFSSGGYTDTQYF
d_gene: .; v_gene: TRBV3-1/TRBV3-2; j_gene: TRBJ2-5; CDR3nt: TGTGCCAGCAGCCAAGAAGGTGGGAGAAATCAAGAGACCCAGTACTTC; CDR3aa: CASSQEGGRNQETQYF
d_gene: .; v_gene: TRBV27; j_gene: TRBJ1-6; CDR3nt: TGTGCCAGCAGGAGCTTTAATTCACCCCTCCACTTT; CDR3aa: CASRSFNSPLHF
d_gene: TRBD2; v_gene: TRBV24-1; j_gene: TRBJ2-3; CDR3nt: TGTGCCACCAGTGATTTTGGACTAGCGGGACTCACAGATACGCAGTATTTT; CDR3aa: CATSDFGLAGLTDTQYF
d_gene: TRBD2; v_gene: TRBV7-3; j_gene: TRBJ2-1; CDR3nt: TGTGCCAGCAGCTCCGCCGGACTAGCGATAACCCACTACAATGAGCAGTTCTTC; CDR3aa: CASSSAGLAITHYNEQFF
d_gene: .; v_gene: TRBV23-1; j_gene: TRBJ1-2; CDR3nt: TGCGCCAGCAGTCAATCTCCTCTGCCGAAGAGAGGGGAGGACTATGGCTACACCTTC; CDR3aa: CASSQSPLPKRGEDYGYTF
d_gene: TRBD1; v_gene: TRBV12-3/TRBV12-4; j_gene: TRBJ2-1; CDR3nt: TGTGCCAGCAGCCTCCGACAGGGCAATGAGCAGTTCTTC; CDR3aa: CASSLRQGNEQFF
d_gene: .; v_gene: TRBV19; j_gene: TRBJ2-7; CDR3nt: TGTGCCAGTAGCTTGGACAGATCCTACGAGCAGTACTTC; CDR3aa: CASSLDRSYEQYF
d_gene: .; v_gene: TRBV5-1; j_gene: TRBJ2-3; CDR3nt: TGCGCCAGCAGCTTGTGGGCACAGGGCACAGATACGCAGTATTTT; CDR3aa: CASSLWAQGTDTQYF